This section outlines one TCR beta chain sequence together with its context. Its antigen is unknown. The input lacks base qualities; no much larger clone sits a single base away. Library creation used multiplex PCR. Sequencing used an Illumina HiSeq 4000. To build TCR beta libraries, CDR3 regions were amplified by Arm-PCR using iRepertoire HTBI primers. Before sequencing, the PCR products went through gel purification. From the authors' description of their analysis: Gene usage analysis of CDR3 amino acid clonotypes used the approximately 62 TRBV and more than 13 TRBJ segments found across samples. COPE and FqMerger were used to merge the filtered high-quality paired reads into contigs. Contigs were aligned with BLAST to IMGT TRBV, TRBD and TRBJ reference genes, and CDR3 was defined per IMGT. Clonotypes above 0.1% frequency were classified as highly expanded clones. Shannon entropy was used to measure repertoire diversity, and the Gini coefficient was used to measure V-J evenness. Clonotypes shared by more than one individual were considered public. The public reads were run again by TCRdb, first through fastp at Q25 and then through MiXCR, and only productive beta chains were kept. One record per CDR3 amino acid sequence lists the most common genes and DNA. Here the V and J calls rest on TCRdb's processing, not on the authors' analysis. This sample holds around 230,000 distinct CDR3 sequences; around 16% were observed only once. The biggest ten clones account for approximately 24% of the sample.

This record belongs to a study of regulatory T cells in long-lasting Graves disease (dated by TCRdb to about 2021). A note on the overall study: Antithyroid drugs had been taken for less than 3 months by newly diagnosed Graves' disease patients. The study was registered as a clinical trial and conducted in China. Peripheral blood TCR sequencing and RNA sequencing compared persistent Graves' disease patients with newly diagnosed Graves' disease patients. A total of 35 or so samples underwent TCR sequencing: about 13 from persistent and about 20 from newly diagnosed Graves' disease patients. Beyond this particular receptor, the publication reports: Only peripheral blood was studied, because thyroid tissue, the primary lesion, was inaccessible. Persistent disease showed preferential use of TRBV28, TRBJ1-2 and TRBJ2-5, whereas newly diagnosed disease favored TRBV20-1 and TRBJ2-1. Only the TCR beta chain was sequenced and analyzed. Patients with persistent disease shared more public clonotypes (approximately 2,500) than newly diagnosed patients did (about 970). The small sample size was acknowledged by the authors as a limitation that may reduce accuracy. Lower TCR Shannon entropy and fewer highly expanded clones were observed in persistent Graves' disease patients than in newly diagnosed patients, which suggested clonal expansion.

The CDR1 and CDR2 encoded by the germline V gene (reference sequence) are SEHNR and FQNEAQ. Ends trimmed: V by 5 bases, J by 8 bases; bases unmatched to a gene: 23. The CDR3 has 20 amino acids, counting the end cysteine and phenylalanine. The retained sequence is limited to the CDR3, 60 bases, with the frame set at the first base. The label giving this sample's time point can be read as: newly diagnosed GD, antithyroid drugs for less than 3 months. For both TCR sequencing and RNA sequencing, RNA was extracted from PBMCs using TRIzol. The diagnosis of Graves' disease followed American Thyroid Association guidelines. The patients came from an endocrinology department in Xi'an, China. From each patient, approximately 9 milliliters of peripheral blood was collected into an EDTA anticoagulant tube. Ficoll Paque Plus density gradient separation was used to isolate PBMCs, and no further T cell sorting was performed. An Agilent 2100 Bioanalyzer and agarose gel were used to check RNA quality, and a NanoDrop 2000 was used to measure RNA concentration.

Source: peripheral blood mononuclear cells (PBMCs), taken at new diagnosis, from a patient treated with antithyroid drugs. This receptor chain uses TRBV7-9 and TRBJ1-4; 10 central nucleotides agree with TRBD1. This clonotype originated in a female donor with Graves disease. The CDR3 reads CASSPRDRGIPGANEEKLFF. Here is the DNA: TGTGCCAGCAGCCCTCGGGACAGGGGAATTCCTGGGGCGAATGAGGAAAAACTGTTTTTT.